The rows below give T cell receptor beta chains drawn from one sample of a study of blood T cell repertoires in COVID-19. Libraries were prepared by immunoSEQ multiplex PCR; TCRdb keeps only in-frame clonotypes and omits some of them. The sample yields some 240,000 clones, approximately 82% seen once. Specimen: peripheral blood. Receptors originate from a woman aged 40 to 49 who had recovered from COVID-19. The CDR3 runs from the conserved cysteine through the conserved F or W. A D gene is named only where the DNA matches it firmly. Clone size is stated in some rows and not others, as once, few, many or a class when expanded.

>TRBJ1-1|once|TRBV2|-
TGTGCCATCTTACCGACTCGGGGGAACACTGAAGCTTTCTTT
CAILPTRGNTEAFF
>TRBJ2-7|-|TRBV19|-
TGTGCCAGTAGTATAGGTCAGGGTTACGACGAGCAGTACTTC
CASSIGQGYDEQYF
>TRBJ2-7|-|TRBV7-2|TRBD1
TGTGCCAGCAGCCGACAGGGTGATAGCGAGCAGTACTTC
CASSRQGDSEQYF
>TRBJ2-2|-|TRBV2|-
TGTGCCAGCAGTGAACGGTATACCGGGGAGCTGTTTTTT
CASSERYTGELFF
>TRBJ2-7|-|TRBV5-7|-
TGTGCCAGCAGCTTGGACAGGGTCGAGCAGTACTTC
CASSLDRVEQYF
>TRBJ2-7|-|TRBV6-1|TRBD2
TGTGCCAGCAGTCAACTAGCGGGGCTTTACGAGCAGTACTTC
CASSQLAGLYEQYF
>TRBJ1-3|-|TRBV7-9|TRBD1
TGTGCCAGCAGCCGGCCGGCCCACAGGGGCTCTGGAAACACCATATATTTT
CASSRPAHRGSGNTIYF
>TRBJ2-1|-|TRBV7-3|-
TGTGCCAGCAGCCCTGCGCGGAGCAATGAGCAGTTCTTC
CASSPARSNEQFF
>TRBJ2-7|-|TRBV18|TRBD1
TGTGCCAGCTCACCACAACAGGGGGCGTCCTACGAGCAGTACTTC
CASSPQQGASYEQYF
>TRBJ2-1|-|TRBV16|-
TGTGCCAGCAGCCAATACTCGGGCTACAATGAGCAGTTCTTC
CASSQYSGYNEQFF
>TRBJ2-5|-|TRBV3-1/TRBV3-2|TRBD2
TGTGCCAGCAGCCAAACCGGACTAGCGGGAAACCAAGAGACCCAGTACTTC
CASSQTGLAGNQETQYF
>TRBJ2-5|-|TRBV3-1/TRBV3-2|-
TGTGCCAGCAGTCCCCCATCCGAGACCCAGTACTTC
CASSPPSETQYF
>TRBJ2-1|-|TRBV5-6|TRBD1
TGTGCCAGCAGCTTGCTGGGACAGCCTCTGGCCTACAATGAGCAGTTCTTC
CASSLLGQPLAYNEQFF
>TRBJ2-1|-|TRBV28|TRBD1
TGTGCCAGCAGTTCCCTCGGGACAGGGGGGGACAATGAGCAGTTCTTC
CASSSLGTGGDNEQFF
>TRBJ1-4|-|TRBV7-8|-
TGTGCCAGCAGCGCGCTTCGGGGTCCAACTAATGAAAAACTGTTTTTT
CASSALRGPTNEKLFF
>TRBJ2-2|-|TRBV4-2|-
TGTGCCAGCAGCCAAGGAACAGGCTTATCATTCGCCGGGGAGCTGTTTTTT
CASSQGTGLSFAGELFF
>TRBJ2-1|-|TRBV27|TRBD2
TGTGCCAGCAGTTTAGGGCTAGCGGGGGGCAATGAGCAGTTCTTC
CASSLGLAGGNEQFF
>TRBJ2-5|-|TRBV7-7|-
TGTGCTAGCAGCTTCTCTAACCAAGAGACCCAGTACTTC
CASSFSNQETQYF
>TRBJ1-2|-|TRBV28|-
TGTGCCAGCCAGACAGGCGGATATGGCTACACCTTC
CASQTGGYGYTF
>TRBJ2-3|-|TRBV28|TRBD2
TGTGCCAGCAGTCCCCCCTCGGTGCGCGGGGGGCGTCGTGGCACAGATACGCAGTATTTT
CASSPPSVRGGRRGTDTQYF
>TRBJ1-3|once|TRBV7-6|-
TGTGCCAGCAGCTTAGCTCCCGACAGCCCAAACACCATATATTTT
CASSLAPDSPNTIYF
>TRBJ2-7|-|TRBV2|TRBD1
TGTGCCAGCAGCCAAACACAGGGGATGGGGGACGAGCAGTACTTC
CASSQTQGMGDEQYF
>TRBJ1-6|-|TRBV6-1|TRBD1
TGTGCCAGCAGTGGCTCCGGGACAGGCTTTAATTCACCCCTCCACTTT
CASSGSGTGFNSPLHF
>TRBJ1-2|few|TRBV5-6|TRBD1
TGTGCCAGCAGCGGCGGGACAGGGGTCCGGTATGGCTACACCTTC
CASSGGTGVRYGYTF
>TRBJ1-1|-|TRBV18|TRBD1
TGTGCCAGCTCACTAACCATAGGACAGGCAGCTGAAGCTTTCTTT
CASSLTIGQAAEAFF
>TRBJ2-3|-|TRBV5-1|TRBD2
TGCGCCAGCAGCCCAGGGACTAGCGGGGGTCCAACAGATACGCAGTATTTT
CASSPGTSGGPTDTQYF
>TRBJ1-3|-|TRBV7-2|TRBD1
TGTGCCAGCAGCTTGGGGGCCGGGACAGATAGAAACACCATATATTTT
CASSLGAGTDRNTIYF
>TRBJ1-2|-|TRBV5-1|-
TGCGCCAGCAGCTTGAATAAGGGAGCTAACTATGGCTACACCTTC
CASSLNKGANYGYTF
>TRBJ1-1|-|TRBV19|-
TGTGCCAGTAGCGAAGGGGCAGCTTTCTTT
CASSEGAAFF
>TRBJ2-3|-|TRBV11-2|-
TGTGCCAGCAGCTTGCGGTTGAGCACAGATACGCAGTATTTT
CASSLRLSTDTQYF
>TRBJ2-3|-|TRBV11-3|-
TGTGCCAGCGGACAGCACACAGATACGCAGTATTTT
CASGQHTDTQYF
>TRBJ2-2|-|TRBV5-1|-
TGCGCCAGCAAAGGATCAGGGGACGTTAACACCGGGGAGCTGTTTTTT
CASKGSGDVNTGELFF
>TRBJ2-7|once|TRBV6-1|-
TGTGCCAGCAGTGAGGGACAAAGCCCCCACTACTACGAGCAGTACTTC
CASSEGQSPHYYEQYF
>TRBJ1-2|-|TRBV6-5|-
TGTGCCAGCAGTCCCGGACAGAATTTCTATGGCTACACCTTC
CASSPGQNFYGYTF
>TRBJ2-2|once|TRBV5-1|TRBD2
TGCGCCAGCAGTCCGAATCCCGGGACTAGCGTCACCGGGGAGCTGTTTTTT
CASSPNPGTSVTGELFF
>TRBJ2-3|-|TRBV3-1/TRBV3-2|-
TGTGCCAGCAGCCCACAGGTGTCGGCAGATACGCAGTATTTT
CASSPQVSADTQYF
>TRBJ2-3|-|TRBV12-3/TRBV12-4|TRBD1
TGTGCCAGCAGTTTAACAGGGGCAGATACGCAGTATTTT
CASSLTGADTQYF
>TRBJ1-3|-|TRBV19|-
TGTGCCAGTAGTTTCCAGGGATCTGGAAACACCATATATTTT
CASSFQGSGNTIYF
>TRBJ2-5|-|TRBV27|TRBD1
TGTGCCAGCAGTTCCATGGGGACAGACCCCGCGGCCCAGTACTTC
CASSSMGTDPAAQYF
>TRBJ1-1|-|TRBV27|-
TGTGCCAGTTCCCCCGGAGGGTTCGACACTGAAGCTTTCTTT
CASSPGGFDTEAFF
>TRBJ1-5|-|TRBV20-1|-
TGCAGTGCTAGTGCCCAATGGGGCAGCAATAGCAATCAGCCCCAGCATTTT
CSASAQWGSNSNQPQHF
>TRBJ2-1|-|TRBV10-3|TRBD2
TGTGCCATCAGTGCAACTAGCGGGGGGATCTACAATGAGCAGTTCTTC
CAISATSGGIYNEQFF
>TRBJ1-2|-|TRBV6-6|-
TGTGCCAGCAGAAACGAGCGGGTTAACTATGGCTACACCTTC
CASRNERVNYGYTF
>TRBJ1-1|few|TRBV7-6|-
TGTGCCAGCAGCTTAGTGGGGGGGTCGAACACTGAAGCTTTCTTT
CASSLVGGSNTEAFF